Sequencing of this T cell receptor (beta chain) was carried out in a study of shared clonotypes between healthy human individuals. The naive CD8 subset, CD45RO-negative cells positively selected for CCR7, excluded terminally differentiated effector memory CD45RA+ cells. Trimming cost V 4 bases and J 8 bases, with 24 bases left between them. The CDR3 is 16 residues long. Germline lookup yields CDR1 SGHRS and CDR2 YFSETQ. Sequencing was performed with immunoSEQ multiplex PCR; in TCRdb, only in-frame clones are kept and a portion is missing. The table has about 2 million clones, about 95% seen once; the top ten hold 0.95% to 1.5%.

Sequenced material: naive CD8+ T cells sorted from blood. This sequence joins TRBV5-1 and TRBJ1-2, with D possibly TRBD1 on 5 matching bases. The origin of this receptor is a man aged 18 to 30 in good health. The CDR3 DNA follows: TGCGCCAGCAGCCTGCTAGGGCAGGGCGATTATTTCGGCTACACCTTC. This gives the protein CASSLLGQGDYFGYTF.